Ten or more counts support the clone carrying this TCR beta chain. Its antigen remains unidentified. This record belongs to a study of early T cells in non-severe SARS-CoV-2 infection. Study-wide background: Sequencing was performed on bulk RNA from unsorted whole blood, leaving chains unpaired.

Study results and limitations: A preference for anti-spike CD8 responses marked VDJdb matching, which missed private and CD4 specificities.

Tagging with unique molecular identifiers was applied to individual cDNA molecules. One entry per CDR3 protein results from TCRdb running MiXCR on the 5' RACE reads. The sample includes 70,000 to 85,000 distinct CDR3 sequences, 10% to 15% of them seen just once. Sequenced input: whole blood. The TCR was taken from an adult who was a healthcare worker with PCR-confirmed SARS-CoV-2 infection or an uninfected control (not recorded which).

The CDR3 is CSAPPGAGETQYF. CDR3 in DNA: TGCAGTGCCCCCCCCGGCGCAGGGGAGACCCAGTACTTC. This rearrangement joins TRBV20-1 to TRBJ2-5, with D perhaps TRBD1 (5 bases). The CDR3 spans 13 residues. Trimming removed 6 bases from V and 5 bases from J, with 16 bases in between. CDR1 and CDR2 from the germline V gene are DFQATT and SNEGSKA (reference sequence).